This T cell receptor (beta chain) is from a study of T cell repertoires in cytomegalovirus infection. Study-wide background: In public TCR beta signatures, there were indications of both CMV infection and matching HLA type.

This clonotype was recorded many times. Its antigen is not identified. Study-wide points: Clonotypes of TCR beta that were HLA-C-restricted and CMV-specific dominated the ex vivo response.

TCRdb passed the reads through MiXCR, listing each CDR3 protein once. The sample carries around 330,000 distinct CDR3 sequences, about a sixth recorded once. Sample: PBMCs. This TCR came from a human donor in good health (CMV status not recorded). Some clones in this sample may be carry-over from other donors' samples.

The CDR3 sequence is CASSALAGRNIQYF. CDR3 nucleotide sequence: TGTGCCAGCAGTGCCCTAGCGGGGAGAAACATTCAGTACTTC. The J gene is TRBJ2-4, the V gene TRBV11-2; 9 nucleotides align to TRBD2. V was pared by 6 bases and J by 6 bases, with 6 bases of the junction left unmatched. The CDR3 spans 14 residues. CDR1 is SGHAT, CDR2 FQNNGV, per germline.